Described below is a single TCR beta chain sequence and its context. Clones were read by immunoSEQ multiplex PCR, and TCRdb kept only the in-frame ones, dropping some. The data hold 100,000 to 150,000 clones, with 90% observed a single time. The CDR3 length is 18 residues. Trimming cost V 0 bases and J 3 bases; bases outside gene matches: 9. Germline values: CDR1 SGHTA, CDR2 FQGTGA. These data are taken from a study of control samples from healthy donors and cancer patients. This rearrangement joins TRBV7-3 to TRBJ2-3; 10 bases line up with TRBD2. The sequence came from a man aged 18 to 29 in good health. The sample was blood. CDR3 bases: TGTGCCAGCAGCTTAACCCCCCTACTAGCGGGGTCAACAGATACGCAGTATTTT. This codes for CASSLTPLLAGSTDTQYF.